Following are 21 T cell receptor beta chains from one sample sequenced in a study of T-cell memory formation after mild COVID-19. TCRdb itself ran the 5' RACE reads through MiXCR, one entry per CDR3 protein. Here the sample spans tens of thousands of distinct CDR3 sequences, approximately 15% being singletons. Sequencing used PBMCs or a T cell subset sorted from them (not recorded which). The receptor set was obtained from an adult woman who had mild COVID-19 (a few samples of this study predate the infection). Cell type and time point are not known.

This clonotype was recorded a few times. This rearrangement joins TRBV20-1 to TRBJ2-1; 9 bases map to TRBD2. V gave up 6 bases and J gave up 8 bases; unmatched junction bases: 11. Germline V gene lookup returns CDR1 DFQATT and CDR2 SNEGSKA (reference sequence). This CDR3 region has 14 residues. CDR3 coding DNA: TGCAGTGCCGGAAAAGCGGGAGGTAGCGATGAGCAGTTCTTC. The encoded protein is CSAGKAGGSDEQFF.

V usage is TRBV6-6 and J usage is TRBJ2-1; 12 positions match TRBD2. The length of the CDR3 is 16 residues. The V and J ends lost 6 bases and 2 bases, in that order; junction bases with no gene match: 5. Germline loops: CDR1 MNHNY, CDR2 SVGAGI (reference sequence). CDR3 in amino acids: CASSLTSGRTYNEQFF. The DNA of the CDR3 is TGTGCCAGCAGCCTTACTAGCGGGAGGACCTACAATGAGCAGTTCTTC.

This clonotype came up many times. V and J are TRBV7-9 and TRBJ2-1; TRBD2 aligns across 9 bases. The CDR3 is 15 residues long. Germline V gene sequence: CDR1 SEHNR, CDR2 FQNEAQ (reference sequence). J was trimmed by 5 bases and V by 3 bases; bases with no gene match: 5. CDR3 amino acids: CASSFSGSRNNEQFF. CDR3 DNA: TGTGCCAGCAGCTTTAGCGGGAGTAGGAACAATGAGCAGTTCTTC.

CDR3 bases: TGTGCCAGCACCCAACCGGGCTTCTACAATGAGCAGTTCTTC. This gives the protein CASTQPGFYNEQFF. The chain links TRBV13 to TRBJ2-1; D unclear. V lost 7 bases and J lost 3, with 13 bases in between. The CDR3 is 14 amino acids. Germline CDR1 PRHDT, CDR2 FYEKMQ (reference sequence).

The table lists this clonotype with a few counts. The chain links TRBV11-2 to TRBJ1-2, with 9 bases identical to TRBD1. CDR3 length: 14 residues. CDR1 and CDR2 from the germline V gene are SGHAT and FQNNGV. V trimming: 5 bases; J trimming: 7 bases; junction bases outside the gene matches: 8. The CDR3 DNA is TGTGCCAGCAGCGCTGGGACAGGGATCGGTGGCTACACCTTC. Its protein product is CASSAGTGIGGYTF.

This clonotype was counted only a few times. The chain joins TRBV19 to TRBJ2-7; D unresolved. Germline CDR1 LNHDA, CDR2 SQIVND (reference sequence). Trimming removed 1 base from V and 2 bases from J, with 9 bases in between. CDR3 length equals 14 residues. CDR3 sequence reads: CASSIGPETYEQYF. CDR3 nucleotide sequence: TGTGCCAGTAGTATAGGACCAGAAACCTACGAGCAGTACTTC.

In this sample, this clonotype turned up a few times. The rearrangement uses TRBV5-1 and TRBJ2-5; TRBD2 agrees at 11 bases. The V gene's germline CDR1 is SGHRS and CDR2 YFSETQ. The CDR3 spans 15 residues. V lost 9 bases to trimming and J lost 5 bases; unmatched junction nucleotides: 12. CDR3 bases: TGCGCCACCAAGTCTACTAGCGGGAGTCGGGAGACCCAGTACTTC. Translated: CATKSTSGSRETQYF.

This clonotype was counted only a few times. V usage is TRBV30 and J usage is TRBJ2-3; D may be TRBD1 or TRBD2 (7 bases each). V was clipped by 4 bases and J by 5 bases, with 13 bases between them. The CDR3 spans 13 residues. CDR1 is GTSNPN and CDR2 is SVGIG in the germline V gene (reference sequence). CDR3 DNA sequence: TGTGCCTGGACCCAGGGGGGGGTAGATACGCAGTATTTT. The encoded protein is CAWTQGGVDTQYF.

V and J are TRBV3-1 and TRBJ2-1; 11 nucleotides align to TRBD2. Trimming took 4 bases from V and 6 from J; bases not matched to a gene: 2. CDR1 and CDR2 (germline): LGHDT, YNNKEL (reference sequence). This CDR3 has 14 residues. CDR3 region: CASSPLAGGNEQFF. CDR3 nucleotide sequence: TGTGCCAGCAGCCCGCTAGCGGGAGGCAATGAGCAGTTCTTC.

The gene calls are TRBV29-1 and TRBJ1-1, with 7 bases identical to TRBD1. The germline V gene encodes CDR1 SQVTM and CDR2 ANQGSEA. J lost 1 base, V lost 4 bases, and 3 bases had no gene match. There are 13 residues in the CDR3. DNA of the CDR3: TGCAGCGTTGCCGGGACAGAGAACACTGAAGCTTTCTTT. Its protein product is CSVAGTENTEAFF.

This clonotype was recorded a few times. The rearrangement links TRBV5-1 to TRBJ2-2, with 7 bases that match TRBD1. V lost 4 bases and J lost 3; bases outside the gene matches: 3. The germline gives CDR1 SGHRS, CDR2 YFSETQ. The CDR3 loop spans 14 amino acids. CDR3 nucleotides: TGCGCCAGCAGCGAGGACAGGTACACCGGGGAGCTGTTTTTT. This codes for CASSEDRYTGELFF.

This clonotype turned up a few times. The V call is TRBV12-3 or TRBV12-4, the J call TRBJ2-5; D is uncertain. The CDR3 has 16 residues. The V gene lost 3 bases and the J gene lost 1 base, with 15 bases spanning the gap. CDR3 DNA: TGTGCCAGCAGTTTGGGTAAAACGGCCATCCAAGAGACCCAGTACTTC. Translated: CASSLGKTAIQETQYF.

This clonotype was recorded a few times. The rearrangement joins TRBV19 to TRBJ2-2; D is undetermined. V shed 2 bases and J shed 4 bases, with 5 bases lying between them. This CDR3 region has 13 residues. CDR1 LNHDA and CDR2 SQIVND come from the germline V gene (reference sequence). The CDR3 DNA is TGTGCCAGTAGTATACAGGTCACCGGGGAGCTGTTTTTT. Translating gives CASSIQVTGELFF.

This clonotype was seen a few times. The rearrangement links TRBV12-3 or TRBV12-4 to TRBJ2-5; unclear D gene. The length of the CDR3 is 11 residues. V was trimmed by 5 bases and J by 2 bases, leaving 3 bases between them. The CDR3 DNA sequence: TGTGCCAGCAGTGATCAAGAGACCCAGTACTTC. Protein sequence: CASSDQETQYF.

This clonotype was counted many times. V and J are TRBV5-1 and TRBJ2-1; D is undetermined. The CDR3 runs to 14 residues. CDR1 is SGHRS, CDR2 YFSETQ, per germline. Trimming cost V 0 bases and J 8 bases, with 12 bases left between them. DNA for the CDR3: TGCGCCAGCAGCTTGGACAGCTTTAGAGATGAGCAGTTCTTC. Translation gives CASSLDSFRDEQFF.

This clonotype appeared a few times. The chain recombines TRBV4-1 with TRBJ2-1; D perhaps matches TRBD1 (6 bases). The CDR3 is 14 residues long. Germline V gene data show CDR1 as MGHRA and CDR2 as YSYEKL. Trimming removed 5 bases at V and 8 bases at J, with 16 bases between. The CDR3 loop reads CASSNTGLLDEQFF. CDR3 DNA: TGCGCCAGCAGCAATACAGGGTTGCTCGATGAGCAGTTCTTC.

CDR3 coding DNA: TGTGCCAGCAGCCCCGGACAGGGGGTTGCGGAAAGCTCCTACGAGCAGTACTTC. It yields the protein CASSPGQGVAESSYEQYF. The chain is built from TRBV27 and TRBJ2-7; 10 bases are shared with TRBD1. Germline lookup yields CDR1 MNHEY and CDR2 SMNVEV (reference sequence). The trim removed 6 bases at V and 0 bases at J, leaving 14 bases unmatched. The CDR3 runs to 18 residues.

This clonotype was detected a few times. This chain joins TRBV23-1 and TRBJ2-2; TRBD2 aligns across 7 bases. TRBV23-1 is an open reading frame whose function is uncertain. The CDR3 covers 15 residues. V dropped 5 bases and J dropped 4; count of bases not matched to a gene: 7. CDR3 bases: TGCGCCAGCAGTAGGAGCGGGATTTCCACCGGGGAGCTGTTTTTT. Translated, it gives CASSRSGISTGELFF.

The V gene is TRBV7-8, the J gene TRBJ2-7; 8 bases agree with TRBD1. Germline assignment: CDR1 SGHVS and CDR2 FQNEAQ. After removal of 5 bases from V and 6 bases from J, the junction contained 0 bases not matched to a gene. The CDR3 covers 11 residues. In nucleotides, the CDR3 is TGTGCCAGCAGCGACAGGGGCGAGCAGTACTTC. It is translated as CASSDRGEQYF.

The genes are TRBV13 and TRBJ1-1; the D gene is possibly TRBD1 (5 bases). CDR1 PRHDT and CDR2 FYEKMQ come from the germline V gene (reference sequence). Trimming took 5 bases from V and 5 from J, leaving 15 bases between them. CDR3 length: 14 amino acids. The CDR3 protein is CASSPGVRGTEAFF. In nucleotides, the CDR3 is TGTGCCAGCAGCCCTGGGGTGAGGGGAACTGAAGCTTTCTTT.

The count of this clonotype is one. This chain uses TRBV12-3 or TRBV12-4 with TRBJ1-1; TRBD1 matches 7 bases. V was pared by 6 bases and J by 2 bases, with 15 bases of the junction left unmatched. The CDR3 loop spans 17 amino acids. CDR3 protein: CASRSRIQGRENTEAFF. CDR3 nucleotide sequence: TGTGCCAGCAGGTCCCGTATACAGGGGAGAGAAAACACTGAAGCTTTCTTT.